The TCR beta chain under discussion was sequenced for a study of vaccination effects on CD4 cells after COVID-19. Whole-study findings and limits: Infection-derived and vaccine-derived clones contracted markedly late after vaccination.

Within the ViraFEST assay, antigen-specific CD4+ T cells underwent expansion with viral peptide pools prior to sequencing. The authors isolated CD4+ T cells after around 10 days of culture. Nucleocapsid antibodies were negative in the vaccine recipients, who had never had SARS-CoV-2 infection. Each culture well received a few million PBMC. These cells were then cultured in IMDM with 9.5 to 10 IU/ml IL-2 and 10 ug/ml peptides. The authors exchanged half the medium for IL-2 medium on days 3 and 7. Only in-frame clones appear in the TCRdb table, and some are missing; sequencing was by immunoSEQ multiplex PCR. This table has under 80,000 clones, about 70% appearing once. Regarding this clone: Its matching antigen is unknown.

This CDR3 has 13 residues. Trimming shortened V by 4 bases and J by 2 bases, and 9 bases separated the two germline ends. Germline CDR1 SGHNT, CDR2 YYREEE (reference sequence). The genes are TRBV5-4 and TRBJ1-2; TRBD1 might be the D (5 bases). Sequenced material: CD4+ T cells from PBMCs cultured with HCoV-229E spike peptides, taken before COVID-19 vaccination. This receptor was taken from a human donor who received a COVID-19 vaccine. DNA for the CDR3: TGTGCCAGCAGCGCACAGGCGAACTATGGCTACACCTTC. It yields the protein CASSAQANYGYTF. Complete variable domain (other parts from reference TRBV5-4 and TRBJ1-2): ETGVTQSPTHLIKTRGQQVTLRCSSQSGHNTVSWYQQALGQGPQFIFQYYREEENGRGNFPPRFSGLQFPNYSSELNVNALELDDSALYLCASSAQANYGYTFGSGTRLTVV.